Listed here are 9 T cell receptor beta chains from one sample, sequenced in a study of response to subunit inactivated influenza vaccine. Via MiXCR, TCRdb re-called the RT-PCR reads, giving one row per CDR3 protein. The table includes roughly 170,000 distinct CDR3 sequences, about 9% detected once. This sample comprised non-naive T cells sorted from PBMCs, obtained on the day of vaccination. The receptor source for this set is a man between 50 and 59 years old who received an inactivated influenza vaccine.

V is TRBV20-1 and J is TRBJ2-5; 8 nucleotides line up with TRBD1. Germline lookup yields CDR1 DFQATT and CDR2 SNEGSKA (reference sequence). Trimming cost V 6 bases and J 5 bases; bases outside gene matches: 8. The CDR3 covers 13 residues. In DNA form, the CDR3 reads TGCAGTGCCCCGGACAGGGCGGAGGAGACCCAGTACTTC. Translated, it gives CSAPDRAEETQYF.

This clonotype was detected only a few times. The rearrangement uses TRBV20-1 and TRBJ2-4; TRBD1 is a possible D gene (5 bases). CDR1 and CDR2 (germline): DFQATT, SNEGSKA (reference sequence). V lost 0 bases to trimming and J lost 7 bases, with 13 bases between them. CDR3 size: 14 residues. The CDR3: CSARDRQKNNIQYF. CDR3 nucleotides: TGCAGTGCTAGAGATCGACAGAAAAATAACATTCAGTACTTC.

This clonotype was detected many times. The chain recombines TRBV11-2 with TRBJ1-4; D gene uncertain. Looked up from germline, CDR1 is SGHAT and CDR2 is FQNNGV. The ends were cut back, 5 bases at V and 0 bases at J, with 10 bases in the middle. This CDR3 is 15 amino acids long. CDR3 DNA: TGTGCCAGCAGCCTAGCGGCTGCAACTAATGAAAAACTGTTTTTT. It codes for CASSLAAATNEKLFF.

This clonotype was detected a few times. In DNA form, the CDR3 reads TGTGCCAGCCGAAAACCGGGACAGGGGAATTCTGTCTATGGCTACACCTTC. Its translation is CASRKPGQGNSVYGYTF. This chain links TRBV28 with TRBJ1-2, with TRBD1 matching over 10 bases. Trimming cost V 8 bases and J 4 bases; bases outside gene matches: 16. The CDR3 length is 17 residues. The V gene's germline CDR1 is MDHEN and CDR2 SYDVKM.

This clonotype has a count of ten or more. The V gene is TRBV28, the J gene TRBJ2-3; D possibly corresponds to TRBD2 (7 bases). V was shortened by 3 bases and J by 2 bases, with 30 bases between the two germline ends. The CDR3 covers 21 residues. Germline-derived CDR1 and CDR2 are MDHEN and SYDVKM. The CDR3 nucleotides are TGTGCCAGCAGTTTGGGCCCTCAGAGGGGGGGTCCACAGACGTCCACAGATACGCAGTATTTT. Its protein is CASSLGPQRGGPQTSTDTQYF.

The chain employs TRBV2 and TRBJ1-6; TRBD1 matches 8 bases. The CDR3 loop spans 15 amino acids. CDR1 and CDR2 (germline): SNHLY, FYNNEI. V was pared by 6 bases and J by 8 bases, with 9 bases of the junction left unmatched. CDR3 loop: CASRRDRGGYSPLHF. The CDR3 DNA sequence: TGTGCCAGCAGGAGAGACAGGGGCGGTTATTCACCCCTCCACTTT.

This chain links TRBV28 with TRBJ2-5, with 7 bases matching TRBD1. Germline-derived CDR1 and CDR2 are MDHEN and SYDVKM. The ends lost 2 bases at V and 2 bases at J; junction bases unmatched: 8. The CDR3 sequence is 16 residues long. The CDR3, as DNA: TGTGCCAGCAGTTTACAACCTTGGACAGGACAAGAGACCCAGTACTTC. Its translation is CASSLQPWTGQETQYF.

The chain uses TRBV5-6 and TRBJ1-1; 7 bases are shared with TRBD1. V lost 4 bases to trimming and J lost 5 bases; unmatched junction nucleotides: 11. The length of the CDR3 is 15 residues. Germline V gives CDR1 SGHDT, CDR2 YYEEEE. CDR3 nucleotide sequence: TGTGCCAGCAGCCCCCGGGACAGCCGTTGGACTGAAGCTTTCTTT. Amino acid sequence: CASSPRDSRWTEAFF. Combining the CDR3 with reference TRBV5-6 and TRBJ1-1 gives the whole variable domain DAGVTQSPTHLIKTRGQQVTLRCSPKSGHDTVSWYQQALGQGPQFIFQYYEEEERQRGNFPDRFSGHQFPNYSSELNVNALLLGDSALYLCASSPRDSRWTEAFFGQGTRLTVV.

In this sample, this clonotype turned up a few times. The V call is TRBV19, the J call TRBJ2-3; D might be TRBD1 (6 bases). This CDR3 region has 14 residues. CDR1 and CDR2 from the germline V gene are LNHDA and SQIVND (reference sequence). The ends were cut back, 3 bases at V and 0 bases at J, with 7 bases in the middle. The CDR3 nucleotides read TGTGCCAGTAGTATCGGACAGAGCACAGATACGCAGTATTTT. Translation gives CASSIGQSTDTQYF. Full variable domain (missing parts from reference TRBV19 and TRBJ2-3): DGGITQSPKYLFRKEGQNVTLSCEQNLNHDAMYWYRQDPGQGLRLIYYSQIVNDFQKGDIAEGYSVSREKKESFPLTVTSAQKNPTAFYLCASSIGQSTDTQYFGPGTRLTVL.